The clone carrying this TCR beta chain was seen only once. This sample is part of a study of OX40 agonist ivuxolimab in advanced cancers. Study details: With ivuxolimab, an agonistic anti-OX40 (CD134) antibody, patients were treated. Patients were infused with ivuxolimab every 2 weeks at 0.01 to 10 mg/kg. Dose-escalation patients had hepatocellular carcinoma, melanoma, renal cell or head and neck cancer.

The CDR3 covers 17 residues. Trimming stripped 2 bases from V and 0 bases from J, with 16 bases between. Germline V gene data show CDR1 as SGHTA and CDR2 as FQGNSA. The table came from immunoSEQ multiplex PCR; TCRdb's copy has only in-frame clones and leaves some out. The sample lists some 99,000 clones; roughly 83% were seen once. The chain employs TRBV7-2 and TRBJ1-1, with D possibly being TRBD1 (6 bases). The sequencing here drew on CD4+ or CD8+ T cells sorted from blood, taken in a trial of the OX40 agonist ivuxolimab. The source is an adult with an advanced solid tumor such as melanoma, head and neck, liver or kidney cancer. The CDR3 loop is CASSLSPTGYMNTEAFF. In nucleotides, the CDR3 is TGTGCCAGCAGCTTATCTCCAACAGGGTACATGAACACTGAAGCTTTCTTT.